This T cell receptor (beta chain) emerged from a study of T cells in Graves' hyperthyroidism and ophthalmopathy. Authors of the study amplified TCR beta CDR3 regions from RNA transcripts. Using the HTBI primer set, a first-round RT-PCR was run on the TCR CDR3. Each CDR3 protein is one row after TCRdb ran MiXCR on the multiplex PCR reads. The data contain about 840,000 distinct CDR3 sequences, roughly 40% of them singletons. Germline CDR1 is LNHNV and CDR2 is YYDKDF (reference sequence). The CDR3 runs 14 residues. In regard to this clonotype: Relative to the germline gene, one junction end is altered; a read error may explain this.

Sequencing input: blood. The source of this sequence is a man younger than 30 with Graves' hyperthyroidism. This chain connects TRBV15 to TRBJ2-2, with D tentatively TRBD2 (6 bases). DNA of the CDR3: TGTGGCACCAGCAGTAGCGGGAACACCGGGGAGCTGTTTTTT. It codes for CGTSSSGNTGELFF.